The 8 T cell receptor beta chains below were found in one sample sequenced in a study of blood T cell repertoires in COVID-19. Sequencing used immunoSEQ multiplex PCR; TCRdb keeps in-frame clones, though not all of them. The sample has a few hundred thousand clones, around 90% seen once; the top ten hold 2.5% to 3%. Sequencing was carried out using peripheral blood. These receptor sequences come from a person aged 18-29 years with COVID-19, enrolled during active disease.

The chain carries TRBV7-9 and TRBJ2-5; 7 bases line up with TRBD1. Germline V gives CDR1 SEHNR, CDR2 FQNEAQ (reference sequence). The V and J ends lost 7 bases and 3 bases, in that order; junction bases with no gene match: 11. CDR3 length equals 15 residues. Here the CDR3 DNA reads TGTGCCAGCACCCAAGGTTCGGGACAGAAAGAGACCCAGTACTTC. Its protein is CASTQGSGQKETQYF.

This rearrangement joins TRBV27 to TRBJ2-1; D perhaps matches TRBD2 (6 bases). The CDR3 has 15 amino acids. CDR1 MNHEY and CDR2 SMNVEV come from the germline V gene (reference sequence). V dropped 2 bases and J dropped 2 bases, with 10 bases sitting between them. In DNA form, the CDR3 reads TGTGCCAGCAGTTTAGGGGCGGGAACCTACAATGAGCAGTTCTTC. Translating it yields CASSLGAGTYNEQFF.

CDR3 amino acids: CASSSPGGRGRSTDTQYF. DNA of the CDR3: TGTGCCAGCAGTTCCCCGGGGGGGCGGGGCAGGAGCACAGATACGCAGTATTTT. The gene calls are TRBV27 and TRBJ2-3, with 8 bases lining up with TRBD2. The CDR3 loop spans 18 amino acids. After removal of 4 bases from V and 0 bases from J, the junction contained 12 bases not matched to a gene. CDR1 and CDR2 from the germline V gene are MNHEY and SMNVEV (reference sequence).

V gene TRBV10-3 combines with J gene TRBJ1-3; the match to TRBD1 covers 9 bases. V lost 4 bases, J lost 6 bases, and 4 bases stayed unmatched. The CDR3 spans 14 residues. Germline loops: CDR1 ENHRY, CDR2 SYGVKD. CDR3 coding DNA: TGTGCCATCAGTGGGGGACAGGGCACAAACACCATATATTTT. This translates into CAISGGQGTNTIYF.

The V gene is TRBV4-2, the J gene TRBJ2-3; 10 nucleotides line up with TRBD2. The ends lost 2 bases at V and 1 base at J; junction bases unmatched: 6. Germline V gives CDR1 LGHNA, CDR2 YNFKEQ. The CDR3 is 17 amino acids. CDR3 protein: CASSQYPGTSGTDTQYF. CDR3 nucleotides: TGTGCCAGCAGCCAATACCCCGGGACTAGCGGCACAGATACGCAGTATTTT.

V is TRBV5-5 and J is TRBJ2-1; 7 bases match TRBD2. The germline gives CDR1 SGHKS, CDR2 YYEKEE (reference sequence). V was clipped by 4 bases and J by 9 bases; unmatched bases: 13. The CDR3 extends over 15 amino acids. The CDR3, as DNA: TGTGCCAGCAGCGAGGCTTTGGCGGGAGCAGGTGAGCAGTTCTTC. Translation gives CASSEALAGAGEQFF.

The CDR3 spells CASSLFRGSSDTQYF. The CDR3 DNA is TGTGCCAGCAGCTTGTTCCGGGGGTCCTCAGATACGCAGTATTTT. This sequence joins TRBV5-4 and TRBJ2-3; D possibly corresponds to TRBD2 (6 bases). Trimming took off 1 base at V and 4 bases at J, with 13 bases between the two ends. The CDR3 length is 15 residues. Germline-derived CDR1 and CDR2 are SGHNT and YYREEE (reference sequence).

CDR3 DNA: TGTGCCAGCAGTGAATCGGACAGGGACCCCTACGAGCAGTACTTC. Amino acid sequence: CASSESDRDPYEQYF. The genes are TRBV25-1 and TRBJ2-7, with TRBD1 matching over 8 bases. This CDR3 spans 15 amino acids. Germline V gene data show CDR1 as MGHDK and CDR2 as SYGVNS. V shed 1 base, J shed 2 bases, and the junction held 4 bases outside the gene matches.